Shown below are 17 T cell receptor beta chains from a single sample sequenced in a study of T and B cells in COVID-19 patients. TRB rearrangements were amplified by multiplex PCR with BIOMED2 TRB-A/B primers. MiXCR was run by TCRdb on the multiplex PCR reads, yielding one entry per CDR3 protein. Here the sample spans roughly 2,000 distinct CDR3 sequences, 25% to 35% being singletons. TRB was amplified from about 240-490 ng of blood genomic DNA. Sequences were obtained from blood. All receptors derive from a human donor with active COVID-19.

This clonotype occurred a few times. V is TRBV20-1 and J is TRBJ2-2; 8 positions match TRBD1. The germline V gene encodes CDR1 DFQATT and CDR2 SNEGSKA (reference sequence). Trimming cost V 4 bases and J 4 bases; bases outside gene matches: 11. The CDR3 is 16 amino acids. CDR3 in DNA: TGCAGTGCTAATAAACGGACAGGGACGAGCACCGGGGAGCTGTTTTTT. Protein: CSANKRTGTSTGELFF.

J is TRBJ1-2 and V is TRBV27; D remains unclear. In germline, CDR1 is MNHEY, CDR2 SMNVEV (reference sequence). Trimming took off 6 bases at V and 8 bases at J, with 19 bases between the two ends. The CDR3 consists of 14 residues. This chain's CDR3 is CASSPRGVPRGYTF. The CDR3 DNA sequence: TGTGCCAGCAGCCCCCGGGGAGTCCCACGAGGCTACACCTTC.

By sample share, this clonotype is medium-sized. V is TRBV6-5 and J is TRBJ2-3, with D unresolved. The germline CDR1 and CDR2 sequences are MNHEY and SVGAGI. V lost 2 bases, J lost 0 bases, and 9 bases lay in between. This CDR3 contains 15 residues. The CDR3 DNA reads as TGTGCCAGCAGTTACGGGTATCCTAGCACAGATACGCAGTATTTT. It yields the protein CASSYGYPSTDTQYF.

The V gene is TRBV20-1, the J gene TRBJ1-2, with TRBD1 matching over 11 bases. Trimming took 5 bases from V and 5 from J; bases not matched to a gene: 7. The V gene's germline CDR1 is DFQATT and CDR2 SNEGSKA (reference sequence). CDR3 length: 14 residues. In nucleotides, the CDR3 is TGCAGTGCTTCTTGGGACAGGGGGGGATATGGCTACACCTTC. This codes for CSASWDRGGYGYTF.

V and J are TRBV19 and TRBJ1-2; no reliable D call. The CDR3 length is 14 residues. Trimming took off 6 bases at V and 4 bases at J, with 15 bases between the two ends. Germline lookup yields CDR1 LNHDA and CDR2 SQIVND (reference sequence). The CDR3 region is CASSASLGPYGYTF. The CDR3 nucleotides are TGTGCCAGTAGCGCATCGCTCGGACCCTATGGCTACACCTTC.

This clonotype was detected many times. V is TRBV30 and J is TRBJ2-5; 8 bases agree with TRBD2. The junction had 5 bases not matched to a gene; V was cut back by 3 bases and J by 5 bases. CDR1 is GTSNPN and CDR2 is SVGIG in the germline V gene (reference sequence). The CDR3 runs to 13 residues. The CDR3 DNA sequence: TGTGCCTGGAGCCCAGCGGGAGAGGAGACCCAGTACTTC. This gives the protein CAWSPAGEETQYF.

Only one count was recorded for this clonotype. This chain uses TRBV7-2 with TRBJ2-1, with TRBD2 matching over 10 bases. V dropped 7 bases and J dropped 9; count of bases not matched to a gene: 12. The CDR3 contains 15 residues. Germline loops: CDR1 SGHTA, CDR2 FQGNSA. The CDR3 DNA reads TGTGCCAGCACCCGATGGGGACTAGCGTCAGGTGAGCAGTTCTTC. As protein: CASTRWGLASGEQFF.

The table lists this clonotype with a few counts. V is TRBV12-3 or TRBV12-4 and J is TRBJ2-7; 13 positions agree with TRBD2. The J segment lost 6 bases and the V segment lost 5 bases, leaving 4 bases of the junction unmatched. The CDR3 consists of 14 residues. The DNA for the CDR3 is TGTGCCAGCAGTGGGGGACTAGCGGGACTCGAGCAGTACTTC. Residues: CASSGGLAGLEQYF.

Relative to its sample, this clonotype is medium-sized (0.01 to 0.1%). The J gene is TRBJ2-3, the V gene TRBV15; tentatively, D is TRBD2 (6 bases). There are 15 residues in the CDR3. V gave up 3 bases and J gave up 0 bases, with 10 bases separating them. Looked up from germline, CDR1 is LNHNV and CDR2 is YYDKDF (reference sequence). The CDR3 loop is CATSRWEDSTDTQYF. The CDR3 DNA is TGTGCCACCAGCAGGTGGGAGGACAGCACAGATACGCAGTATTTT.

The table lists this clonotype with a few counts. This chain links TRBV6-2 or TRBV6-3 with TRBJ2-7, with 13 bases that match TRBD2. The CDR3 length is 15 residues. Germline loops: CDR1 MNHEY, CDR2 SVGEGT. V trimming: 8 bases; J trimming: 3 bases; junction bases outside the gene matches: 7. The CDR3 spells CASRRGTSGNYEQYF. CDR3 bases: TGTGCCAGCCGAAGGGGGACTAGCGGGAACTACGAGCAGTACTTC.

This clonotype was seen a single time. A much larger clone differs by one base, so this may be a read error. V is TRBV5-5 and J is TRBJ2-1, with 8 positions matching TRBD2. CDR1 is SGHKS, CDR2 YYEKEE, per germline (reference sequence). This CDR3 is 13 amino acids long. The CDR3 is CARSLAGWNEQFF. The CDR3 bases are TGTGCCAGAAGCTTAGCGGGGTGGAATGAGCAGTTCTTC. Combining the CDR3 with reference TRBV5-5 and TRBJ2-1 gives the whole variable domain DAGVTQSPTHLIKTRGQQVTLRCSPISGHKSVSWYQQVLGQGPQFIFQYYEKEERGRGNFPDRFSARQFPNYSSELNVNALLLGDSALYLCARSLAGWNEQFFGPGTRLTVL.

This clonotype was observed a few times. The chain couples TRBV20-1 to TRBJ2-5, with D possibly TRBD2 on 7 matching bases. The germline V gene has CDR1 DFQATT and CDR2 SNEGSKA (reference sequence). The CDR3 length is 15 residues. V dropped 6 bases and J dropped 4 bases, with 21 bases sitting between them. CDR3 region: CSALPLGGGGETQYF. In DNA, the CDR3 is TGCAGTGCCCTACCCTTGGGAGGGGGTGGAGAGACCCAGTACTTC.

As concerns this clonotype: This may come from a read error, since a much larger clone is one base off. Given the absence of the conserved phenylalanine or tryptophan at the CDR3 end, a read error is likely. The J gene is TRBJ2-7, the V gene TRBV18; D is perhaps TRBD2 (6 bases). The CDR3 sequence is 15 residues long. V gave up 3 bases and J gave up 0 bases, with 12 bases separating them. CDR1 is KGHSH and CDR2 is LQKENI in the germline V gene. This CDR3 is CASSPARDSSYEQYL. As DNA, the CDR3 is TGTGCCAGCTCACCCGCCCGGGACTCCTCCTACGAGCAGTACCTC.

This chain connects TRBV7-2 to TRBJ2-7; 8 nucleotides agree with TRBD1. This CDR3 region has 13 residues. The germline gives CDR1 SGHTA, CDR2 FQGNSA. V lost 7 bases to trimming and J lost 1 base; unmatched junction nucleotides: 3. CDR3 DNA sequence: TGTGCCAGCACCCGACAGGGGTCCTACGAGCAGTACTTC. It is translated as CASTRQGSYEQYF.

This clonotype was counted only a few times. The chain is built from TRBV11-2 and TRBJ1-6, with unresolved D. Germline values: CDR1 SGHAT, CDR2 FQNNGV. V lost 1 base and J lost 7, with 8 bases in between. There are 14 residues in the CDR3. In DNA, the CDR3 is TGTGCCAGCAGCTTAGGGGAAGGGAATTCACCCCTCCACTTT. Protein: CASSLGEGNSPLHF.

The chain has TRBV20-1 and TRBJ2-1; unclear D gene. Germline V gene data show CDR1 as DFQATT and CDR2 as SNEGSKA (reference sequence). V was shortened by 3 bases and J by 0 bases, with 6 bases between the two germline ends. This CDR3 has 13 amino acids. This chain's CDR3 is CSASDSSYNEQFF. The CDR3 bases are TGCAGTGCTAGCGATAGCTCCTACAATGAGCAGTTCTTC.

This clonotype was counted once. The chain's CDR3 is CASSLNRISGNTIYF. The CDR3 DNA sequence: TGTGCCAGCAGTTTAAACAGAATCTCTGGAAACACCATATATTTT. J is TRBJ1-3 and V is TRBV12-3 or TRBV12-4; D remains unclear. V was cut by 2 bases and J by 0 bases, with 8 bases left in between. This CDR3 contains 15 residues.